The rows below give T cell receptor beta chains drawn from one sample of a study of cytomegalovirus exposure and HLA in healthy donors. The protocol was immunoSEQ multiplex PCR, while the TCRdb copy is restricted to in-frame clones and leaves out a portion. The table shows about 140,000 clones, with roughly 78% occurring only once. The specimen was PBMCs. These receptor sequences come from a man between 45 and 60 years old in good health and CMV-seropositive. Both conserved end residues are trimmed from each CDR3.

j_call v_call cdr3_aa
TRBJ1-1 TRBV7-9 ASSSSRGLNTEAF
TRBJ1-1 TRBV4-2 ASRWAGGNTEAF
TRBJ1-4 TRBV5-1 ASSLGRGEKLF
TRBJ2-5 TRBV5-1 ASSLRGNRRGETQY
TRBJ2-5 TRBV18 ASSPPSAETQY
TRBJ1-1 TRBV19 ASKQGETEAF
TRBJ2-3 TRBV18 ASSPGQLYSTDTQY
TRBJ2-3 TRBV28 ASRTTDTQY
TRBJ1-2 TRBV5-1 ASSLDRYGYT
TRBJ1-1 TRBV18 ASSLDTNTEAF
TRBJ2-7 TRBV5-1 ASSAVGGSYEQY
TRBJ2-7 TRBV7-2 ASSLSRSSYEQY
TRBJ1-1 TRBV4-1 ASSHETGLRMNTEAF
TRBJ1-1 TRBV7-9 ASGTEMNTEAF
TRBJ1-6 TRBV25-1 ASSELENSPLH
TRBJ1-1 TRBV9 ASSVDTNTEAF
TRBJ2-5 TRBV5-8 ASSLGDDRVLGTQY
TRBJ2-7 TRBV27 ASTLTSGSSEQY
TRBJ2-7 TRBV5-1 ASSLSGTGTYEQY
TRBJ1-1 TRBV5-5 ASSWEGNTEAF
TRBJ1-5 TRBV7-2 ASSQQGNQPQH
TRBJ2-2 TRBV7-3 ASSASRQGITGELF
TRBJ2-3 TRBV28 ATLPPVAVGDTQY
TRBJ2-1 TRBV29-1 SVIGDRGLAGGQKSSYNEQF
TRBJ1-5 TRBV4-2 ASSQDSGGGQPQH
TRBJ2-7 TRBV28 ASSSRGSSYEQY
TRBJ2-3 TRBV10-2 ASSRGTGGTDTQY
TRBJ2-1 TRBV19 ASRQGWEAYNEQF
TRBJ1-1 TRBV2 ASGVGGAEAF
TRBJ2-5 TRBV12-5 ASGLLSGVETQY
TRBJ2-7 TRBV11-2 ASSPVTLAGYYYEQY
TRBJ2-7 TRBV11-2 ASSPLAGVTGSYEQY
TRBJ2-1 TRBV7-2 ASSLSAGGNEQF
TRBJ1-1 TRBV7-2 ASSPTGPFGNTEAF
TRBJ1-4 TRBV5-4 ASSLGQPFTNEKLF
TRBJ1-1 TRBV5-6 ASIRRGWGEAF
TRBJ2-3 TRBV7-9 ASSPGLAGRTDTQY
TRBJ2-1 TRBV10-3 ATGPDGGEQF
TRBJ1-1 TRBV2 ASRPTGIEAF
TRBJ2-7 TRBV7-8 ASSFQPRDKQQY
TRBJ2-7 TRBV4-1 ASSQGLAGITYEQY
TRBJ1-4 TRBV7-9 SSSPDPGGDEKLF
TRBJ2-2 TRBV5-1 ASSLATGTGTGELF
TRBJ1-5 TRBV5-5 ASSARDTHNQPQH
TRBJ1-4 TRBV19 ASSGVTNEKLF
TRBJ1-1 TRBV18 ASSPRDRVNTEAF
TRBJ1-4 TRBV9 ASSVAGTGRNEKLF
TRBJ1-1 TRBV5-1 ASSQGNTEAF
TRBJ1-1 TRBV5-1 ASRPTGAGGTEAF
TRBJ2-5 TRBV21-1 ASSIGLAGGPGTQY
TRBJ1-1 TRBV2 ASRRDRPITEAF
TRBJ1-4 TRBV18 ASSQGTNEKLF
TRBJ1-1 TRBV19 ASSFRNMNTEAF